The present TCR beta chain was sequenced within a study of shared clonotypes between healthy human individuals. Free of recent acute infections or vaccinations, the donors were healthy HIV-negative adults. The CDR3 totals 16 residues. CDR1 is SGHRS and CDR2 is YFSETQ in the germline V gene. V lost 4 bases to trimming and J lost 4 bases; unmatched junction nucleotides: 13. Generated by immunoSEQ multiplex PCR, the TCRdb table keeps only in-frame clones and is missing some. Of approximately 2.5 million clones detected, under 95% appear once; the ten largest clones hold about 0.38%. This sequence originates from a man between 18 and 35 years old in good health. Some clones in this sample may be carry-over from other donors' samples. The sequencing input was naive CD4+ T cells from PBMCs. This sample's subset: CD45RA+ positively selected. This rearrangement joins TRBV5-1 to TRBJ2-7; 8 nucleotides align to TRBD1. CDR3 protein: CASSQAGAGGRYEQYF. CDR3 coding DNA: TGCGCCAGCAGCCAGGCCGGGGCAGGGGGCCGGTACGAGCAGTACTTC.